Listed below are T cell receptor beta chains from one sample, sequenced in a study of T cells in Graves' hyperthyroidism and ophthalmopathy. TCRdb fed the multiplex PCR reads into MiXCR, producing one record per CDR3 protein. The sample lists 480,000 or so distinct CDR3 sequences; approximately 15% were seen once. Sequenced material: blood. These receptors were obtained from a woman between 18 and 29 years old with Graves' hyperthyroidism. CDR3s include the opening cysteine and the closing phenylalanine or tryptophan. D genes are given only for firm matches. Rows may omit the clone size; those that give it use once, few, many or a size class.

>many|TRBD1|TRBJ1-6|TRBV7-3|14
TGTGCCAGCAGCCTGGGACAGGGAATTTCACCCCTCCACTTT
CASSLGQGISPLHF
>many|TRBD2|TRBJ2-2|TRBV20-1|15
TGCAGTGCTAGAGATCAGCGGGGTAACACCGGGGAGCTGTTTTTT
CSARDQRGNTGELFF
>many|.|TRBJ2-5|TRBV3-1|13
TGTGCCAGCAGCCAAGGCTCTCAAGAGACCCAGTACTTC
CASSQGSQETQYF
>many|TRBD2|TRBJ2-2|TRBV9|15
TGTGCCAGCAGCCTAAGCGGGAGCACCACCGGGGAGCTGTTTTTT
CASSLSGSTTGELFF
>.|TRBD2|TRBJ2-3|TRBV7-3|18
TGTGCCAGCAGCTTAGGAGCTGCGGCTAGCGGGAGCGCAGATACGCAGTATTTT
CASSLGAAASGSADTQYF
>few|.|TRBJ1-4|TRBV15|13
TGTGCCACCAGCAGGGGACCAAATGAAAAACTGTTTTTT
CATSRGPNEKLFF
>.|.|TRBJ2-5|TRBV7-9|13
TGTGCCAGCACCCCTAGCGTCCAAGAGACCCAGTACTTC
CASTPSVQETQYF
>few|TRBD1|TRBJ1-2|TRBV30|12
TGTGCCTGGAGTGAGACAGGGCTTGGCTACACCTTC
CAWSETGLGYTF
>many|.|TRBJ1-6|TRBV7-3|17
TGTGCCAGCAGCCCCGTCGGGGGGCTCTCCTATAATTCACCCCTCCACTTT
CASSPVGGLSYNSPLHF
>few|.|TRBJ1-6|TRBV20-1|14
TGCAGTGCCTACCCCAGGGTAAAGAATTCACCCCTCCACTTT
CSAYPRVKNSPLHF
>.|TRBD1|TRBJ1-2|TRBV19|15
TGTGCCAGTAGTTTGTCTCAGGGGGGGTTTGATGGCTACACCTTC
CASSLSQGGFDGYTF
>.|.|TRBJ1-5|TRBV4-1|16
TGCGCCAGCAGCCAAGAAGGGGCGTTTTGCAATCAGCCCCAGCATTTT
CASSQEGAFCNQPQHF
>many|.|TRBJ2-1|TRBV19|16
TGTGCCAGTAGTATAGTAGCTAGGAGGGATCAGAATGAGCAGTTCTTC
CASSIVARRDQNEQFF
>many|.|TRBJ2-1|TRBV28|18
TGTGCCAGCAGTTTATTTATGTCGCTAGCCCCGATTTACAATGAGCAGTTCTTC
CASSLFMSLAPIYNEQFF
>few|.|TRBJ2-1|TRBV10-3|15
TGTGCCATCAGTAGGCGTAGCGAGACCGACAATGAGCAGTTCTTC
CAISRRSETDNEQFF
>many|TRBD1|TRBJ1-1|TRBV30|15
TGTGCCTGGAGTGAGACAGGGGGCATGGGAACTGAAGCTTTCTTT
CAWSETGGMGTEAFF
>few|TRBD2|TRBJ2-2|TRBV24-1|17
TGTGCCACCAGTGGAACTAGCGGGAGGGAAGGGACCGGGGAGCTGTTTTTT
CATSGTSGREGTGELFF
>.|.|TRBJ2-6|TRBV6-2/TRBV6-3|16
TGTGCCAGCACAGAAACAGGTTTTTCTGGGGCCAACGTCCTGACTTTC
CASTETGFSGANVLTF
>many|.|TRBJ1-3|TRBV12-3/TRBV12-4|15
TGTGCCAGCAGCTTCGCAGGGTTCGCTGGAAACACCATATATTTT
CASSFAGFAGNTIYF
>.|TRBD2|TRBJ2-7|TRBV7-2|15
TGTGCCAGCAGCGACCGGGACTATCCTCGGTACGCGCAGTACTTC
CASSDRDYPRYAQYF
>many|TRBD2|TRBJ2-1|TRBV5-1|13
TGCGCCAGCAGCTTGGCCGGGGAGGGCCACTTGTTCTTC
CASSLAGEGHLFF
>.|.|TRBJ1-2|TRBV28|12
TGTGCCAGCGTGGACAGCGTCTATGGCTACACCTTC
CASVDSVYGYTF
>many|.|TRBJ1-2|TRBV27|14
TGTGCCAGCAGCCCCGGTTGGGGAGACTATGGCTACACCTTC
CASSPGWGDYGYTF
>few|.|TRBJ2-4|TRBV5-8|13
TGTGCCAGCAGCTCCGGGGGCAAAAACATTCAGTACTTC
CASSSGGKNIQYF
>many|.|TRBJ1-2|TRBV10-1|17
TGCGCCAGCAGTGAGACCTCCTATAGGGGGGGGGCGCAGGGCTACACCTTC
CASSETSYRGGAQGYTF
>.|TRBD2|TRBJ2-3|TRBV5-4|18
TGTGCCAGCAGCTTGGGACGCCTAGCGGGAAGCCCCCCAGATACGCAGTATTTT
CASSLGRLAGSPPDTQYF
>few|TRBD1|TRBJ1-1|TRBV7-8|15
TGTGCCAGCAGCCAGTCCGGACAGGCAAACACTGAAGCTTTCTTT
CASSQSGQANTEAFF
>.|TRBD2|TRBJ2-2|TRBV30|13
TGTGCCTGGAAGCGGGAAGACACCGGGGAGCTGTTTTTT
CAWKREDTGELFF
>few|.|TRBJ1-5|TRBV27|13
TGTGCCAGCAGTCCCTCCAGGGAGCAGCCCCAGCATTTT
CASSPSREQPQHF
>many|TRBD1|TRBJ1-1|TRBV6-1|15
TGTGCCAGCAGTGGAGAGGGGGCGAGGTGGACTGAAGCTTTCTTT
CASSGEGARWTEAFF
>few|.|TRBJ1-5|TRBV24-1|12
TGTGCCAGTCTAGCACGAAATCAGCCCCAGCATTTT
CASLARNQPQHF
>few|TRBD2|TRBJ2-3|TRBV6-1|18
TGTGCCAGCAGTGCATACCACTCGGGACTAGCGGCCACAGATACGCAGTATTTT
CASSAYHSGLAATDTQYF
>many|TRBD2|TRBJ2-7|TRBV7-2|14
TGTGCCAGCATCAACGGCTGGGGGGGGTACGAGCAGTACTTC
CASINGWGGYEQYF
>few|.|TRBJ1-1|TRBV6-4|15
TGTGCCAGCAGTGACTCGGGGACCCCAGTCGCTGAAGCTTTCTTT
CASSDSGTPVAEAFF
>once|.|TRBJ2-4|TRBV7-9|15
TGTGCCAGCAGCTTTCCCTCTTTAGCCAAAAACATTCAGTACTTC
CASSFPSLAKNIQYF
>.|TRBD2|TRBJ2-1|TRBV7-8|16
TGTGCCAGCAGCAAAGGGGGGACTAGCGTGCTCAATGAGCAGTTCTTC
CASSKGGTSVLNEQFF
>.|TRBD2|TRBJ2-1|TRBV9|14
TGTGCCAGCAGCGGGACTAGCGAATCGAGTGAGCAGTTCTTC
CASSGTSESSEQFF
>few|.|TRBJ1-1|TRBV29-1|13
TGCAGCGTTGAGGGAGGGGTGGGCACTGAAGCTTTCTTT
CSVEGGVGTEAFF
>.|.|TRBJ1-5|TRBV6-1|13
TGTGCCAGCAGTGAGAGCCTGGATCAGCCCCAGCATTTT
CASSESLDQPQHF
>many|.|TRBJ2-3|TRBV14|16
TGTGCCAGCAGCCAAGAGTTCGCGGGGACCAGAGGGACGCAGTATTTT
CASSQEFAGTRGTQYF
>.|.|TRBJ1-5|TRBV6-1|12
TGTGCCAGCCACCCCGGGGATCAGCCCCAGCATTTT
CASHPGDQPQHF
>.|.|TRBJ2-4|TRBV28|15
TGTGCCAGCAGGAAGGTGGGACGGGCCAAAAACATTCAGTACTTC
CASRKVGRAKNIQYF
>many|.|TRBJ1-2|TRBV7-8|17
TGTGCCAGCAGCTTAGAGGGGGGGAACGGGTTCGTAAAGGGCTACACCTTC
CASSLEGGNGFVKGYTF
>many|.|TRBJ2-3|TRBV12-3/TRBV12-4|17
TGTGCCAGCAGTTTAGTGGGCAGCACATCTAGCACAGATACGCAGTATTTT
CASSLVGSTSSTDTQYF
>many|TRBD1|TRBJ2-5|TRBV30|13
TGTGCCTGGAGTTCCGACAGGGAAGAGACCCAGTACTTC
CAWSSDREETQYF
>many|.|TRBJ2-7|TRBV20-1|12
TGCAGTGCTAGGGCCAGCTCCTACGAGCAGTACTTC
CSARASSYEQYF
>few|.|TRBJ1-6|TRBV19|17
TGTGCCAGTAGTATCGGGGTCTGGGGCTCCTATAATTCACCCCTCCACTTT
CASSIGVWGSYNSPLHF
>.|.|TRBJ1-2|TRBV12-3/TRBV12-4|14
TGTGCCAGCAGTATAGGTGACAGCAGCTATGGCCACACCTTC
CASSIGDSSYGHTF
>many|TRBD1|TRBJ1-1|TRBV11-1|16
TGTGCCAGCAGCCCCCGGGACAGGGGGCTGGGGACTGAAGCTTTCTTT
CASSPRDRGLGTEAFF
>many|TRBD1|TRBJ2-7|TRBV19|14
TGTGCCAGTAGTATCGGGACAGGGATGGGCGAGCAGTACTTC
CASSIGTGMGEQYF